What follows are 27 T cell receptor beta chains derived from one specimen sequenced in a study of T cell changes during pregnancy in multiple sclerosis. Sequencing used immunoSEQ multiplex PCR; TCRdb keeps in-frame clones, though not all of them. The sample consists of 85,000 to 100,000 clones, about 91% of them appearing once. Specimen: peripheral blood, collected before pregnancy. The receptor set was obtained from a female donor with multiple sclerosis, enrolled in a pregnancy study.

V gene TRBV5-1 combines with J gene TRBJ1-1, with 8 positions matching TRBD1. The V and J ends lost 0 bases and 0 bases, in that order; junction bases with no gene match: 13. The germline V gene has CDR1 SGHRS and CDR2 YFSETQ. The length of the CDR3 is 19 residues. For the CDR3, the DNA is TGCGCCAGCAGCTTGGGTGACAGGGGCCCGCTAGTGCTGAACACTGAAGCTTTCTTT. Encoded protein: CASSLGDRGPLVLNTEAFF.

The chain combines TRBV11-2 with TRBJ2-7, with D possibly being TRBD2 (5 bases). The length of the CDR3 is 15 residues. Germline V gene data show CDR1 as SGHAT and CDR2 as FQNNGV. Trimming cost V 4 bases and J 0 bases, with 13 bases left between them. CDR3: CASSSAGIISYEQYF. In DNA, the CDR3 is TGTGCCAGCAGCTCCGCCGGGATAATCTCCTACGAGCAGTACTTC.

The rearrangement uses TRBV5-1 and TRBJ2-7; 9 positions match TRBD1. With V trimmed by 0 bases and J by 6 bases, 7 bases remained unmatched. In germline, CDR1 is SGHRS, CDR2 YFSETQ. The CDR3 consists of 15 residues. CDR3 nucleotide sequence: TGCGCCAGCAGCTTGGCCGTGACAGGGGGAGGCGAGCAGTACTTC. It is translated as CASSLAVTGGGEQYF.

The rearrangement links TRBV19 to TRBJ1-1, with D possibly matching TRBD1 (5 bases). Germline V gene data show CDR1 as LNHDA and CDR2 as SQIVND (reference sequence). CDR3 length equals 15 residues. Trimming took 0 bases from V and 1 from J, leaving 9 bases between them. The CDR3 sequence is CASSIEGVQNTEAFF. In nucleotides, the CDR3 is TGTGCCAGTAGTATAGAAGGGGTCCAGAACACTGAAGCTTTCTTT. The complete variable domain, with remaining parts taken from reference TRBV19 and TRBJ1-1, reads DGGITQSPKYLFRKEGQNVTLSCEQNLNHDAMYWYRQDPGQGLRLIYYSQIVNDFQKGDIAEGYSVSREKKESFPLTVTSAQKNPTAFYLCASSIEGVQNTEAFFGQGTRLTVV.

The chain employs TRBV9 and TRBJ2-5; 7 bases are shared with TRBD1. Germline V CDR1 and CDR2: SGDLS, YYNGEE. This CDR3 region has 15 residues. J was trimmed by 1 base and V by 4 bases; bases with no gene match: 7. CDR3 protein: CASSPRDRFQETQYF. The CDR3 bases are TGTGCCAGCAGCCCCCGGGACAGATTCCAAGAGACCCAGTACTTC.

The V call is TRBV28, the J call TRBJ2-2, with TRBD1 as a possible D gene (6 bases). V was clipped by 6 bases and J by 4 bases, with 18 bases between them. Germline CDR1 and CDR2: MDHEN and SYDVKM. This CDR3 has 16 residues. The CDR3 coding sequence is TGTGCCAGCAGCCCTGTTGGGGGCTGGGTCACCGGGGAGCTGTTTTTT. Translating it yields CASSPVGGWVTGELFF.

The V gene is TRBV7-3, the J gene TRBJ1-2, with D perhaps TRBD1 (6 bases). V lost 0 bases and J lost 8, with 10 bases in between. This CDR3 spans 13 amino acids. The germline gives CDR1 SGHTA, CDR2 FQGTGA. CDR3 nucleotide sequence: TGTGCCAGCAGCTTAACAGGGACAAAGGGCTACACCTTC. Its translation is CASSLTGTKGYTF.

The J gene is TRBJ2-1, the V gene TRBV7-9; the D gene is possibly TRBD2 (5 bases). V was trimmed by 11 bases and J by 9 bases, leaving 20 bases between them. Per germline, CDR1 SEHNR and CDR2 FQNEAQ (reference sequence). The length of the CDR3 is 13 residues. The CDR3 region has the DNA TGTGCCGCCCTACGGACTTCCAACACTGAGCAGTTCTTC. The encoded protein is CAALRTSNTEQFF.

The sample holds a few counts of this clone. The CDR3 coding sequence is TGTGCCAGCGCTAAGACTAGCGGGGACGAGCTGTTTTTT. Translation gives CASAKTSGDELFF. The chain joins TRBV2 to TRBJ2-2; TRBD2 aligns across 11 bases. V dropped 8 bases and J dropped 11; count of bases not matched to a gene: 7. This CDR3 spans 13 amino acids. Germline assignment: CDR1 SNHLY and CDR2 FYNNEI.

V usage is TRBV6-5 and J usage is TRBJ2-7; TRBD1 is a possible D gene (6 bases). Per germline, CDR1 MNHEY and CDR2 SVGAGI. The V gene lost 6 bases and the J gene lost 5 bases, with 11 bases spanning the gap. The CDR3 totals 12 residues. The CDR3 nucleotides are TGTGCCAGCAGGGGGGCCGCCAACGAGCAGTACTTC. Encoded protein: CASRGAANEQYF.

The chain has TRBV28 and TRBJ2-7, with 7 positions matching TRBD2. This CDR3 contains 15 residues. The germline V gene has CDR1 MDHEN and CDR2 SYDVKM. After removal of 4 bases from V and 1 base from J, the junction contained 7 bases not matched to a gene. CDR3 protein: CASSSPGGWSYEQYF. As DNA, the CDR3 is TGTGCCAGCAGTTCCCCGGGGGGTTGGTCCTACGAGCAGTACTTC. Using reference TRBV28 and TRBJ2-7 for the parts outside the CDR3, the full variable domain is DVKVTQSSRYLVKRTGEKVFLECVQDMDHENMFWYRQDPGLGLRLIYFSYDVKMKEKGDIPEGYSVSREKKERFSLILESASTNQTSMYLCASSSPGGWSYEQYFGPGTRLTVT.

The chain recombines TRBV9 with TRBJ2-5; 9 bases line up with TRBD2. From germline, CDR1 is SGDLS and CDR2 YYNGEE. This CDR3 comprises 14 residues. Trimming at V came to 4 bases and at J to 5 bases, leaving 6 bases not matched to a gene. CDR3 loop: CASSLSGGRETQYF. DNA for the CDR3: TGTGCCAGCAGCCTTAGCGGGGGCCGGGAGACCCAGTACTTC. Supplemented by reference TRBV9 and TRBJ2-5, the full variable domain reads DSGVTQTPKHLITATGQRVTLRCSPRSGDLSVYWYQQSLDQGLQFLIQYYNGEERAKGNILERFSAQQFPDLHSELNLSSLELGDSALYFCASSLSGGRETQYFGPGTRLLVL.

Here the CDR3 reads CASSQLTGGLRDTGELFF. CDR3 sequence (DNA): TGCGCCAGCAGCCAACTTACAGGGGGTCTTAGGGACACCGGGGAGCTGTTTTTT. This chain uses TRBV4-3 with TRBJ2-2; 8 positions match TRBD1. V gave up 2 bases and J gave up 3 bases; unmatched junction bases: 11. CDR1 and CDR2 (germline): LGHNA, YSLEER. The CDR3 contains 18 residues.

The rearrangement uses TRBV2 and TRBJ2-7; D perhaps matches TRBD1 (5 bases). This CDR3 comprises 16 residues. Trimming cost V 7 bases and J 1 base, with 20 bases left between them. Per the germline V gene, CDR1 is SNHLY and CDR2 is FYNNEI. The CDR3 sequence: CASTLIGEAVSYEQYF. CDR3 DNA sequence: TGTGCCAGCACCCTCATAGGGGAAGCAGTTTCCTACGAGCAGTACTTC.

This sequence joins TRBV4-2 and TRBJ1-3; 9 bases fit TRBD1. V lost 5 bases, J lost 3 bases, and 5 bases stayed unmatched. The germline gives CDR1 LGHNA, CDR2 YNFKEQ. This CDR3 contains 15 residues. CDR3 loop: CASSAGTGFGNTIYF. The CDR3 DNA is TGTGCCAGCAGCGCCGGGACAGGGTTTGGAAACACCATATATTTT.

The chain employs TRBV28 and TRBJ1-4, with D maybe TRBD1 (6 bases). This CDR3 spans 15 amino acids. Germline CDR1 is MDHEN and CDR2 is SYDVKM. V gave up 3 bases and J gave up 3 bases, with 11 bases separating them. The CDR3 reads CASSFGGASNEKLFF. DNA of the CDR3: TGTGCCAGCAGTTTTGGGGGGGCTTCTAATGAAAAACTGTTTTTT. Full variable domain (outside the CDR3, taken from reference TRBV28 and TRBJ1-4): DVKVTQSSRYLVKRTGEKVFLECVQDMDHENMFWYRQDPGLGLRLIYFSYDVKMKEKGDIPEGYSVSREKKERFSLILESASTNQTSMYLCASSFGGASNEKLFFGSGTQLSVL.

This rearrangement joins TRBV15 to TRBJ1-4, with 9 bases identical to TRBD1. The V gene's germline CDR1 is LNHNV and CDR2 YYDKDF (reference sequence). The CDR3 runs to 15 residues. V lost 8 bases, J lost 7 bases, and 11 bases stayed unmatched. As DNA, the CDR3 is TGTGCCACCGAGAGGGGGGACAGGGTGGGTGAAAAACTGTTTTTT. Translating gives CATERGDRVGEKLFF.

This clone was recorded many times. The J gene is TRBJ1-2, the V gene TRBV5-1, with 11 bases matching TRBD1. This CDR3 region has 14 residues. Losses at the gene ends were 0 bases for V and 8 bases for J; bases not matched to a gene: 3. Germline V lookup: CDR1 SGHRS, CDR2 YFSETQ. The CDR3 here is CASSLAGTGGGYTF. In DNA form, the CDR3 reads TGCGCCAGCAGCTTGGCCGGGACAGGGGGAGGCTACACCTTC.

This chain joins TRBV5-4 and TRBJ2-5; 12 bases map to TRBD2. The V gene's germline CDR1 is SGHNT and CDR2 YYREEE (reference sequence). The trim removed 4 bases at V and 1 base at J, leaving 2 bases unmatched. This CDR3 is 15 amino acids long. CDR3: CASSPTSGSQETQYF. The CDR3 DNA reads TGTGCCAGCAGCCCGACTAGCGGGAGCCAAGAGACCCAGTACTTC.

The chain couples TRBV27 to TRBJ2-5, with TRBD1 matching 8 bases. There are 15 residues in the CDR3. Unmatched junction bases numbered 4, after V lost 0 bases and J lost 4 bases. Germline CDR1 reads MNHEY; CDR2 reads SMNVEV (reference sequence). In nucleotides, the CDR3 is TGTGCCAGCAGTTTATCTGTCAGGGGGCGAGAGACCCAGTACTTC. It codes for CASSLSVRGRETQYF.

The count of this clone is one. The rearrangement links TRBV19 to TRBJ2-3; 8 bases line up with TRBD1. V gave up 3 bases and J gave up 8 bases; unmatched junction bases: 10. The CDR3 is 15 amino acids. CDR1 LNHDA and CDR2 SQIVND come from the germline V gene (reference sequence). Here the CDR3 DNA reads TGTGCCAGTAGTATGGAACAGGGGGTAAGGGGTACGCAGTATTTT. Translation gives CASSMEQGVRGTQYF.

This clone came up once. The genes are TRBV7-6 and TRBJ1-1; TRBD1 is a possible D gene (5 bases). The length of the CDR3 is 15 residues. V dropped 1 base and J dropped 4 bases, with 13 bases sitting between them. Looked up from germline, CDR1 is SGHVS and CDR2 is FNYEAQ. The CDR3 DNA reads as TGTGCCAGCAGCTTAGAGGGGAACCTGGGCACTGAAGCTTTCTTT. This encodes CASSLEGNLGTEAFF. Looking up the rest from reference TRBV7-6 and TRBJ1-1 gives the full variable domain: GAGVSQSPRYKVTKRGQDVALRCDPISGHVSLYWYRQALGQGPEFLTYFNYEAQQDKSGLPNDRFSAERPEGSISTLTIQRTEQRDSAMYRCASSLEGNLGTEAFFGQGTRLTVV.

Regarding this clone: The same CDR3 arises from other DNA sequences in this sample as well. This chain links TRBV15 with TRBJ2-5; weak D call: TRBD2 (7 bases). From germline, CDR1 is LNHNV and CDR2 YYDKDF (reference sequence). The CDR3 has 13 amino acids. The germline V and J ends were trimmed by 5 bases and 3 bases, with 10 bases remaining between them. As DNA, the CDR3 is TGTGCCACCAGCTCGGGGGGCGAAGAGACCCAGTACTTC. The encoded protein is CATSSGGEETQYF.

This chain connects TRBV6-5 to TRBJ2-7, with 11 bases that match TRBD1. Germline lookup yields CDR1 MNHEY and CDR2 SVGAGI. This CDR3 region has 14 residues. V lost 2 bases, J lost 3 bases, and 0 bases stayed unmatched. The CDR3: CASSYGTGGYEQYF. The DNA of the CDR3 is TGTGCCAGCAGTTACGGGACAGGGGGCTACGAGCAGTACTTC.

The chain uses TRBV2 and TRBJ1-1, with D unresolved. In germline, CDR1 is SNHLY, CDR2 FYNNEI. The CDR3 is 11 amino acids. Trimming removed 8 bases from V and 0 bases from J, with 4 bases in between. CDR3 region: CASLMNTEAFF. Written as DNA, the CDR3 is TGTGCCAGCCTAATGAACACTGAAGCTTTCTTT.

The gene calls are TRBV9 and TRBJ1-2; 7 bases fit TRBD1. With 3 bases clipped from V and 4 bases from J, the junction kept 9 bases outside the gene matches. CDR1 SGDLS and CDR2 YYNGEE come from the germline V gene. This CDR3 has 15 residues. CDR3 sequence reads: CASSASGQSAYGYTF. As DNA, the CDR3 is TGTGCCAGCAGCGCCTCGGGACAGTCCGCCTATGGCTACACCTTC. Supplemented by reference TRBV9 and TRBJ1-2, the full variable domain reads DSGVTQTPKHLITATGQRVTLRCSPRSGDLSVYWYQQSLDQGLQFLIQYYNGEERAKGNILERFSAQQFPDLHSELNLSSLELGDSALYFCASSASGQSAYGYTFGSGTRLTVV.

This chain links TRBV4-3 with TRBJ1-2; D might be TRBD1 (5 bases). Germline V CDR1 and CDR2: LGHNA, YSLEER. This CDR3 comprises 18 residues. V lost 1 base and J 0 bases, leaving 18 bases between the germline ends. The CDR3 region is CASSQGVAGKSSNYGYTF. For the CDR3, the DNA is TGCGCCAGCAGCCAAGGGGTCGCAGGGAAGAGCTCTAACTATGGCTACACCTTC.